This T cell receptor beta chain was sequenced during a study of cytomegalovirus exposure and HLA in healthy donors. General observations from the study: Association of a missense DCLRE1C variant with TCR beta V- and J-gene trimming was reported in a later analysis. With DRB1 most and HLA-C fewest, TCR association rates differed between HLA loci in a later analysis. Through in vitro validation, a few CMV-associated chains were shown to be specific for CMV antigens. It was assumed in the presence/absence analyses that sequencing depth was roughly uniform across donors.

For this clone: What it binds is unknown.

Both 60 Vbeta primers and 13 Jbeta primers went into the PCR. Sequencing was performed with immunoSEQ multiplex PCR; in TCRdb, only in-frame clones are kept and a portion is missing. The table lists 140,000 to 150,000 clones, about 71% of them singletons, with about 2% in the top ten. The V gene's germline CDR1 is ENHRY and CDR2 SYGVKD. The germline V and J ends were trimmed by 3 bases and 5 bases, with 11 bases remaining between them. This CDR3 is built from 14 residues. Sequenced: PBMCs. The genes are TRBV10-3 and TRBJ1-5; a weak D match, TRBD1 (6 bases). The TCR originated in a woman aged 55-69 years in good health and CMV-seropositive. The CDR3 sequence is CAISDGQFHQPQHF. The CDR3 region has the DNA TGTGCCATCAGTGACGGACAGTTTCATCAGCCCCAGCATTTT.